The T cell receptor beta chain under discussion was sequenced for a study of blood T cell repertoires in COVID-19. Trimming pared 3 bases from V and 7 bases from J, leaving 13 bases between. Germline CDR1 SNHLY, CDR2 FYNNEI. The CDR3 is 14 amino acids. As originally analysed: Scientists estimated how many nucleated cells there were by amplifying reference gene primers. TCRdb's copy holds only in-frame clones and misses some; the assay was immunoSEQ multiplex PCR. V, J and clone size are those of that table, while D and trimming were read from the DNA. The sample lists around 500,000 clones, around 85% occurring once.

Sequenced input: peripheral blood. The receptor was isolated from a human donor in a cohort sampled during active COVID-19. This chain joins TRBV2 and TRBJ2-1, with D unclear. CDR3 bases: TGTGCCAGCAGTGAGGAGACGTTTCGAAATGAGCAGTTCTTC. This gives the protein CASSEETFRNEQFF.